This record concerns one TCR beta chain sequence. The source of the sample is a study of blood T cell repertoires in COVID-19. Study overall: Researchers got acute and convalescent COVID-19 samples from the United States, Italy and Spain. In each case, the material was cDNA or gDNA derived from T cells, B-cell-depleted T cells, or PBMCs.

In the source study's methods: Estimation of nucleated cell counts was performed using reference gene primer amplification. TCRdb's table, derived via immunoSEQ multiplex PCR, lists solely in-frame clones and lacks some. V, J and clone size were drawn from that table, and D and trimming were deduced from the DNA. The repertoire holds around 95,000 clones, with 70% to 80% as singletons. V lost 1 base and J 2 bases, leaving 7 bases between the germline ends. This CDR3 is 14 amino acids long. The germline gives CDR1 SGHAT, CDR2 FQNNGV. Sequencing was carried out using peripheral blood. The origin of this receptor is a man between 65 and 85 years old with active or convalescent COVID-19. The V and J genes are TRBV11-2 and TRBJ2-3; D remains unclear. This chain's CDR3 is CASSLVPPTDTQYF. In nucleotides, the CDR3 is TGTGCCAGCAGCTTAGTCCCTCCCACAGATACGCAGTATTTT.